The source of this T cell receptor (beta chain) is a study of blood T cell repertoires in COVID-19. Study context: Whether acute or convalescent, the COVID-19 samples came from the United States, Italy and Spain. The cDNA or gDNA used as material had been derived from T cells, B-cell-depleted T cells, or PBMCs.

This clone was seen a single time. TCRdb's copy holds only in-frame clones and misses some; the assay was immunoSEQ multiplex PCR. The data show under 250,000 clones, roughly four fifths seen once. CDR3 size: 11 residues. In germline, CDR1 is MNHEY, CDR2 SMNVEV (reference sequence). V was shortened by 8 bases and J by 4 bases, with 9 bases between the two germline ends. During active infection, Seattle patients enrolled and were then monitored through disease. The TCR sequence derives from a woman in her 70s with COVID-19, enrolled during active disease. The V and J genes are TRBV27 and TRBJ2-7; D is ambiguous. The material sequenced was peripheral blood. Written as DNA, the CDR3 is TGTGCCAGCGGAGTCAAATACGAGCAGTACTTC. Its translation: CASGVKYEQYF.